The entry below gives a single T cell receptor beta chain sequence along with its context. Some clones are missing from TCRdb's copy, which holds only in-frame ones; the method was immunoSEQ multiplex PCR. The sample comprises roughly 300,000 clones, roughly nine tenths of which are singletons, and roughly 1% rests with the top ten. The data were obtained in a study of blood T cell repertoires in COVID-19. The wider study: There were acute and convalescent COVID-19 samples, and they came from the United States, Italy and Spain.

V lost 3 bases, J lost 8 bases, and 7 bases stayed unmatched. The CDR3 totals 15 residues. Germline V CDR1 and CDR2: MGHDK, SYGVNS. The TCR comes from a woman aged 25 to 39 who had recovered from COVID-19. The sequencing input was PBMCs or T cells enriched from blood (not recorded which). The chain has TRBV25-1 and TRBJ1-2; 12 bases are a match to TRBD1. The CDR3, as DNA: TGTGCCAGCAGTGAGGCCGGGACAGGGGGCGCAGGCTACACCTTC. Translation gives CASSEAGTGGAGYTF.